This T cell receptor beta chain appears in the sequencing data of a study of blood T cell repertoires in COVID-19. Study-wide context: The analysed material was cDNA or gDNA that came from T cells, B-cell-depleted T cells, or PBMCs.

The assay was immunoSEQ multiplex PCR, and TCRdb's table has in-frame clones only and misses some. The top ten clones hold roughly 2.3% of a sample with under 300,000 clones, 70% to 90% of them seen once. The CDR3 is 13 amino acids. Germline-derived CDR1 and CDR2 are ENHRY and SYGVKD. Trimming cost V 10 bases and J 5 bases; bases outside gene matches: 4. The sequence came from a woman in her thirties or forties with acute COVID-19. The chain is built from TRBV10-3 and TRBJ2-3; the match to TRBD2 covers 12 bases. Sequencing used PBMCs or T cells enriched from blood (not recorded which). This CDR3 reads CATGTSGQDTQYF. CDR3 nucleotides: TGTGCCACGGGGACTAGCGGGCAAGATACGCAGTATTTT.